The entry that follows covers one TCR beta chain sequence. This specimen belongs to a study of shared clonotypes between healthy human individuals. As for the study in general: Aged between 18 and 49, the donors were a couple of women and a few men. A donor's plate count was three for CD4 naive and three for CD4 memory; CD8 naive had two and CD8 memory one.

Trimming left V 7 bases short and J 4 bases short, with 17 bases between. Germline V lookup: CDR1 SEHNR, CDR2 FQNEAQ (reference sequence). The CDR3 runs to 15 residues. In the study's own analysis: Filtering differed for immunoSEQ, which gave only junction sequences without quality scores. Assay used: immunoSEQ multiplex PCR; TCRdb lists only in-frame clones, some missing. That table gives V, J and clone size, and the DNA gave D and trimming. The repertoire holds 2 million to 3 million clones, with just over 90% as singletons. What was sequenced was naive CD4+ T cells sorted from blood. Indicated subset: CD45RA+ positively selected. The chain carries TRBV7-9 and TRBJ2-1; tentative D call: TRBD2 (7 bases). The source is a man between 18 and 29 years old in good health. CDR3 in DNA: TGTGCCAGCATTCAAAGCGGGACACGATACAATGAGCAGTTCTTC. Translating gives CASIQSGTRYNEQFF.